This paragraph reports one T cell receptor (beta chain). This clonotype was counted ten times or more. Which antigen it targets is not known. No much larger clone exists at a distance of one base, and base qualities are not known. This entry belongs to a study of early T cells in non-severe SARS-CoV-2 infection (TCRdb year 2021). Context from the whole study: Because TCR sequencing was done on bulk RNA from unsorted whole blood, the alpha and beta chains could not be paired.

General conclusions and limits of the study: Matching against VDJdb was skewed toward anti-spike CD8 responses, likely underestimated virus-specific expansions, and missed private and CD4 specificities.

Set within a cohort of healthcare workers in London, UK, this nested case-control study involved weekly PCR testing of nasopharyngeal swabs along with blood sampling. Healthcare workers were enrolled in the week of the UK lockdown, from 23 to 31 March 2020, and were followed every week for up to roughly 16 weeks. Receptor libraries were prepared by 5' RACE. For sequencing, a NextSeq 500 was employed. In the TCR library protocol, unique molecular identifiers were attached to individual cDNA molecules to correct for PCR bias and sequencing error. Both TCR alpha and beta chains were sequenced, and tight co-correlation was observed between alpha and beta sequence abundances in each sample. On the study's bioinformatics: Decombinator V4 was used to annotate the V gene, J gene and CDR3 of the TCR sequences. TCRs were defined as expanded if a significant change between any two time points was detected under a Poisson model with p below 0.0001. Abundances of TCRs were expressed as counts per million after normalisation to the total number of TCRs sequenced in each sample. MAIT TCRs were defined by TRAV1-2 paired with TRAJ12, TRAJ20 or TRAJ33, and iNKT TCRs by TRAV10 paired with TRAJ18. VDJdb, accessed 1 November 2021, was searched for CMV, EBV and SARS-CoV-2 annotated TCRs, excluding TCRs annotated for multiple antigens. TCRdb trimmed public reads at Q25 via fastp, called clones via MiXCR and kept in-frame beta chains. Every entry covers one CDR3 protein and lists the most common genes and DNA from its rows. TCRdb's processing, not the authors' own work, is the source of the V and J calls. Within this sample are some 49,000 distinct CDR3 sequences, with 3.5% to 5% of them counted one time only. Of the sample, approximately 5.9% falls within the top ten clones.

CDR1 and CDR2, per the germline V gene, are SGHAT and FQNNGV. Between the V and J ends, shortened by 5 bases and 5 bases respectively, the junction contains 15 bases. The CDR3, from cysteine to phenylalanine, totals 15 residues. Only the CDR3 DNA is retained, 45 bases long and in frame from the first base. In this chain, TRBV11-2 is recombined with TRBJ2-2, and TRBD1 may be the D gene, going by 5 matching bases. Sample: whole blood. The sequence was obtained from an adult who was a healthcare worker with PCR-confirmed SARS-CoV-2 infection or an uninfected control (not recorded which). The base sequence is TGTGCCAGCAGCCCCATTTCACAGGCTACCGGGGAGCTGTTTTTT. Its amino acids are CASSPISQATGELFF.